Following are 13 T cell receptor beta chains from one sample sequenced in a study of OX40 agonist ivuxolimab in advanced cancers. Assay: immunoSEQ multiplex PCR; the TCRdb copy retains only in-frame clones and omits some. Altogether approximately 82,000 clones are present, about 89% being singletons, with the ten largest covering 9% to 10%. The sequencing used CD4+ or CD8+ T cells sorted from blood, collected in a trial of the OX40 agonist ivuxolimab. The receptors were gathered from an adult with an advanced solid tumor such as melanoma, head and neck, liver or kidney cancer.

V usage is TRBV28 and J usage is TRBJ2-2; D is perhaps TRBD1 (5 bases). The CDR3 contains 13 residues. The germline V and J ends were trimmed by 7 bases and 6 bases, with 12 bases remaining between them. The V gene's germline CDR1 is MDHEN and CDR2 SYDVKM. This chain's CDR3 is CASNQGVAGELFF. The DNA of the CDR3 is TGTGCCAGCAACCAGGGTGTTGCCGGGGAGCTGTTTTTT.

The chain combines TRBV5-6 with TRBJ2-2; the D is unclear. CDR3 length equals 14 residues. Germline-derived CDR1 and CDR2 are SGHDT and YYEEEE. V lost 3 bases and J 5 bases, leaving 11 bases between the germline ends. Here the CDR3 reads CASSYMYGTGELFF. In DNA, the CDR3 is TGTGCCAGCAGCTACATGTATGGGACCGGGGAGCTGTTTTTT.

The CDR3 DNA sequence: TGTGCCAGCAGCCCCGGACATTACGATACGCAGTATTTT. Amino acid sequence: CASSPGHYDTQYF. The rearrangement uses TRBV2 and TRBJ2-3; TRBD1 is a possible D gene (5 bases). The germline V gene encodes CDR1 SNHLY and CDR2 FYNNEI. Trimming took off 6 bases at V and 6 bases at J, with 13 bases between the two ends. The CDR3 is 13 amino acids.

The gene calls are TRBV5-1 and TRBJ2-5; no clear D. The V end lost 0 bases, the J end lost 5 bases, and 8 bases lay between the germline ends. The germline V gene has CDR1 SGHRS and CDR2 YFSETQ. CDR3 size: 13 residues. The CDR3 loop reads CASSLGVPETQYF. The DNA for the CDR3 is TGCGCCAGCAGCTTGGGTGTTCCCGAGACCCAGTACTTC.

The gene calls are TRBV27 and TRBJ1-2, with TRBD1 matching 7 bases. Germline lookup yields CDR1 MNHEY and CDR2 SMNVEV (reference sequence). J lost 3 bases, V lost 5 bases, and 9 bases had no gene match. This CDR3 is 15 amino acids long. The CDR3 loop reads CASSPWTGGDYGYTF. The CDR3 DNA follows: TGTGCCAGCAGTCCCTGGACAGGTGGAGACTATGGCTACACCTTC.

The chain couples TRBV6-1 to TRBJ1-1; D is unresolved. The CDR3 sequence is 13 residues long. Germline lookup yields CDR1 MNHNS and CDR2 SASEGT. With 5 bases removed from V and 8 bases from J, the gap between germline ends came to 15 bases. The CDR3 region is CASSSRRWREAFF. The CDR3 coding sequence is TGTGCCAGCAGTTCCAGAAGGTGGAGGGAAGCTTTCTTT.

The rearrangement joins TRBV12-5 to TRBJ2-3, with unresolved D. Trimming left V 5 bases short and J 5 bases short, with 8 bases between. CDR3 length: 12 residues. CDR1 and CDR2 (germline): LGHNT, FRNRAP. The CDR3 bases are TGTGCTAGTGGTCATACGGAAGATACGCAGTATTTT. Translation gives CASGHTEDTQYF.

The chain has TRBV5-4 and TRBJ2-7; 8 nucleotides match TRBD2. V dropped 0 bases and J dropped 0; count of bases not matched to a gene: 8. Germline CDR1 and CDR2: SGHNT and YYREEE (reference sequence). The CDR3 is 17 residues long. CDR3 coding DNA: TGTGCCAGCAGCTTGGCCGTCAGCGGGGGCAGCTCCTACGAGCAGTACTTC. The encoded protein is CASSLAVSGGSSYEQYF.

This clone was counted between two and nine times. V is TRBV19 and J is TRBJ1-2; no definite D call. Germline V gives CDR1 LNHDA, CDR2 SQIVND (reference sequence). The CDR3 sequence is 13 residues long. V gave up 7 bases and J gave up 5 bases, with 14 bases separating them. CDR3 loop: CASTKTPGYGYTF. As DNA, the CDR3 is TGTGCCAGTACCAAAACTCCGGGTTATGGCTACACCTTC.

The V and J genes are TRBV28 and TRBJ2-7; D possibly matches TRBD1 or TRBD2 (5 bases each). The CDR3 runs 15 residues. Deletions cut 8 bases from V and 4 bases from J, with 21 bases between. Germline CDR1 MDHEN, CDR2 SYDVKM. The CDR3 coding sequence is TGTGCCAGCGCATGGACCGGGACCCTAGGATACGAGCAGTACTTC. Its translation: CASAWTGTLGYEQYF.

The chain joins TRBV5-1 to TRBJ2-5; 7 nucleotides align to TRBD1. The CDR3 runs to 15 residues. Germline V CDR1 and CDR2: SGHRS, YFSETQ. V shed 3 bases, J shed 5 bases, and the junction held 10 bases outside the gene matches. The CDR3 here is CASSSNDRALETQYF. CDR3 bases: TGCGCCAGCAGCTCGAACGACAGGGCGTTGGAGACCCAGTACTTC.

This clone was observed once. V usage is TRBV7-9 and J usage is TRBJ2-5; no clear D gene. CDR1 is SEHNR and CDR2 is FQNEAQ in the germline V gene (reference sequence). The CDR3 length is 16 residues. Trimming stripped 1 base from V and 5 bases from J, with 17 bases between. The CDR3 loop is CASSLDGQDYLETQYF. In DNA, the CDR3 is TGTGCCAGCAGCTTAGACGGGCAGGATTATCTCGAGACCCAGTACTTC. The full variable domain, in which reference TRBV7-9 and TRBJ2-5 provide the parts outside the CDR3, is DTGVSQNPRHKITKRGQNVTFRCDPISEHNRLYWYRQTLGQGPEFLTYFQNEAQLEKSRLLSDRFSAERPKGSFSTLEIQRTEQGDSAMYLCASSLDGQDYLETQYFGPGTRLLVL.

The chain couples TRBV6-1 to TRBJ1-2; 12 bases are a match to TRBD1. The CDR3 is 12 amino acids. Germline V gene sequence: CDR1 MNHNS, CDR2 SASEGT. V was pared by 10 bases and J by 7 bases, with 4 bases of the junction left unmatched. The CDR3 here is CAIGTGGVGYTF. For the CDR3, the DNA is TGTGCCATTGGGACAGGGGGCGTTGGCTACACCTTC.